The rows below give T cell receptor beta chains drawn from one sample of a study of T-cell reconstitution after alpha-beta-depleted transplantation in children. One entry per CDR3 protein, called by TCRdb with MiXCR from the PCR reads. The profile covers 200,000 to 250,000 distinct CDR3 sequences, with approximately 11% appearing a single time and 28% taken by the ten largest. Specimen: PBMCs, collected before TCRalphabeta/CD19-depleted stem cell transplant. These receptors all stem from a child younger than two with acute myeloid leukemia, due to receive a stem cell transplant. Both conserved end residues are part of each CDR3. D genes are given only for firm matches. Size is omitted from some rows. Given values are once, few, many or a class for expanded clones.

J: TRBJ1-1
D: -
length: 15
size: many
V: TRBV28
CDR3: CASSSHRAPNTEAFF
DNA: TGTGCCAGCAGTTCCCACAGGGCCCCGAACACTGAAGCTTTCTTT

J: TRBJ1-1
D: TRBD1
length: 13
size: many
V: TRBV5-1
CDR3: CASGLTGGTEAFF
DNA: TGCGCCAGCGGGCTGACAGGGGGGACTGAAGCTTTCTTT

J: TRBJ1-5
D: -
length: 15
size: many
V: TRBV7-2
CDR3: CASSPVPEGNQPQHF
DNA: TGTGCCAGCAGCCCAGTTCCGGAGGGCAATCAGCCCCAGCATTTT

J: TRBJ2-7
D: -
length: 15
size: few
V: TRBV20-1
CDR3: CSAREASGVSYEQYF
DNA: TGCAGTGCTAGAGAAGCATCGGGGGTGTCCTACGAGCAGTACTTC

J: TRBJ2-1
D: TRBD2
length: 16
size: few
V: TRBV7-6
CDR3: CASSGISGRAFREQFF
DNA: TGTGCCAGCAGCGGCATTAGCGGGAGGGCCTTTAGGGAGCAGTTCTTC

J: TRBJ1-1
D: -
length: 16
size: many
V: TRBV18
CDR3: CASSPRGGRSVAEAFF
DNA: TGTGCCAGCTCACCGCGAGGGGGGCGCAGTGTGGCTGAAGCTTTCTTT

J: TRBJ2-7
D: TRBD2
length: 13
size: few
V: TRBV29-1
CDR3: CSVLGGSPREQYF
DNA: TGCAGCGTCTTGGGAGGGAGCCCCCGGGAGCAGTACTTC

J: TRBJ2-1
D: -
length: 13
size: -
V: TRBV5-1
CDR3: CASSLDWYNEQFF
DNA: TGCGCCAGCAGCTTGGACTGGTACAATGAGCAGTTCTTC

J: TRBJ2-7
D: -
length: 14
size: many
V: TRBV6-5
CDR3: CASSYSYRRLEQYF
DNA: TGTGCCAGCAGTTACTCTTACCGACGTCTCGAGCAGTACTTC

J: TRBJ2-1
D: -
length: 14
size: many
V: TRBV7-2
CDR3: CASRITRAINEQFF
DNA: TGTGCCAGCAGGATCACCCGGGCCATCAATGAGCAGTTCTTC

J: TRBJ1-5
D: -
length: 13
size: many
V: TRBV28
CDR3: CASSLGGTQPQHF
DNA: TGTGCCAGCAGTTTGGGGGGAACTCAGCCCCAGCATTTT

J: TRBJ2-7
D: -
length: 16
size: -
V: TRBV28
CDR3: CTSLRTVMTGVGEQYF
DNA: TGTACCAGCTTGAGGACAGTTATGACGGGGGTGGGGGAGCAGTACTTC

J: TRBJ2-5
D: -
length: 12
size: many
V: TRBV2
CDR3: CASNGERETQYF
DNA: TGTGCCAGCAATGGGGAGAGAGAGACCCAGTACTTC

J: TRBJ2-3
D: -
length: 14
size: many
V: TRBV12-3/TRBV12-4
CDR3: CASSQGPHTDTQYF
DNA: TGTGCCAGCTCCCAGGGTCCACACACAGATACGCAGTATTTT

J: TRBJ2-3
D: TRBD2
length: 16
size: many
V: TRBV7-9
CDR3: CASSLMTSAHTDTQYF
DNA: TGTGCCAGCAGCCTAATGACTAGCGCACACACAGATACGCAGTATTTT

J: TRBJ1-1
D: -
length: 11
size: many
V: TRBV20-1
CDR3: CSAQAEARAFF
DNA: TGCAGTGCTCAGGCGGAGGCTCGAGCTTTCTTT

J: TRBJ2-7
D: -
length: 15
size: -
V: TRBV4-1
CDR3: CASSQGMEVSYEQYF
DNA: TGCGCCAGCAGCCAGGGGATGGAGGTTAGCTACGAGCAGTACTTC

J: TRBJ1-1
D: TRBD1
length: 14
size: many
V: TRBV24-1
CDR3: CATSDSGTGSRAFF
DNA: TGTGCCACCAGTGATTCCGGGACAGGGTCAAGGGCTTTCTTT

J: TRBJ2-1
D: -
length: 16
size: many
V: TRBV12-3/TRBV12-4
CDR3: CASSLWGVGSYNEQFF
DNA: TGTGCCAGCAGTTTATGGGGAGTGGGCTCCTACAATGAGCAGTTCTTC

J: TRBJ2-2
D: -
length: 14
size: few
V: TRBV19
CDR3: CASSIFSHHGELFF
DNA: TGTGCCAGTAGTATATTCAGCCACCACGGGGAGCTGTTTTTT

J: TRBJ2-1
D: TRBD1
length: 14
size: many
V: TRBV20-1
CDR3: CSARDGTGDNEQFF
DNA: TGCAGTGCTAGAGATGGGACAGGGGACAATGAGCAGTTCTTC

J: TRBJ2-2
D: TRBD1
length: 15
size: many
V: TRBV11-2
CDR3: CASSLAAGGTGELFF
DNA: TGTGCCAGCAGCTTAGCGGCAGGGGGCACCGGGGAGCTGTTTTTT

J: TRBJ2-7
D: -
length: 11
size: once
V: TRBV28
CDR3: CASRAVYGQYF
DNA: TGTGCCAGCAGAGCCGTATACGGGCAGTACTTC

J: TRBJ2-5
D: -
length: 13
size: many
V: TRBV20-1
CDR3: CSASPGPKETQYF
DNA: TGCAGTGCTAGTCCGGGACCCAAAGAGACCCAGTACTTC